These 32 T cell receptor beta chains were sequenced from one sample in a study of T-cell memory formation after mild COVID-19. In TCRdb, the 5' RACE reads were re-called with MiXCR into one record per CDR3 protein. The table lists over 120,000 distinct CDR3 sequences, 15% to 20% of them singletons. Sequencing was carried out using PBMCs or a T cell subset sorted from them (not recorded which). Every receptor here comes from an adult woman who had mild COVID-19 (a few samples of this study predate the infection). Cell type and time point are not known.

The table lists this clonotype with a few counts. The chain has TRBV6-5 and TRBJ2-7; D is tentatively TRBD1 or TRBD2 (5 bases each). There are 13 residues in the CDR3. Germline V lookup: CDR1 MNHEY, CDR2 SVGAGI. The V and J ends lost 4 bases and 6 bases respectively, with 13 bases between them. CDR3 in amino acids: CASSSRRGSEQYF. The CDR3 nucleotides read TGTGCCAGCAGTTCCAGACGGGGCTCCGAGCAGTACTTC.

The chain is built from TRBV5-1 and TRBJ1-1; perhaps TRBD1 as D (6 bases). The CDR3 consists of 15 residues. CDR1 is SGHRS and CDR2 is YFSETQ in the germline V gene. The germline V and J ends were trimmed by 2 bases and 1 base, with 12 bases remaining between them. Here the CDR3 reads CASSLGYRANTEAFF. CDR3 bases: TGCGCCAGCAGCTTAGGGTACAGGGCGAACACTGAAGCTTTCTTT. The variable domain in full, completed from reference TRBV5-1 and TRBJ1-1, reads KAGVTQTPRYLIKTRGQQVTLSCSPISGHRSVSWYQQTPGQGLQFLFEYFSETQRNKGNFPGRFSGRQFSNSRSEMNVSTLELGDSALYLCASSLGYRANTEAFFGQGTRLTVV.

This clonotype was detected only a few times. V is TRBV7-2 and J is TRBJ2-7; D remains ambiguous. This CDR3 is 14 amino acids long. CDR1 and CDR2 from the germline V gene are SGHTA and FQGNSA. Trimming pared 1 base from V and 0 bases from J, leaving 7 bases between. CDR3 DNA sequence: TGTGCCAGCAGCTTAGGACACAGCTCCTACGAGCAGTACTTC. Translated, it gives CASSLGHSSYEQYF.

The table lists this clonotype with many counts. CDR3: CASSPPGHQETQYF. The CDR3 coding sequence is TGCGCCAGCAGCCCGCCGGGACACCAAGAGACCCAGTACTTC. The chain recombines TRBV4-1 with TRBJ2-5; D is possibly TRBD1 or TRBD2 (5 bases each). Germline V gives CDR1 MGHRA, CDR2 YSYEKL. CDR3 size: 14 residues. The germline V and J ends were trimmed by 4 bases and 0 bases, with 9 bases remaining between them.

This clonotype was detected many times. The chain links TRBV5-1 to TRBJ2-2, with a possible D match to TRBD2 (6 bases). CDR1 is SGHRS, CDR2 YFSETQ, per germline. The ends were cut back, 2 bases at V and 2 bases at J, with 10 bases in the middle. The length of the CDR3 is 15 residues. CDR3 sequence (DNA): TGCGCCAGCAGCTTCTCCGGGACTAACACCGGGGAGCTGTTTTTT. It specifies CASSFSGTNTGELFF.

This clonotype turned up a few times. This chain uses TRBV9 with TRBJ2-2, with D perhaps matching TRBD1 (6 bases). V shed 4 bases and J shed 4 bases, with 14 bases lying between them. Germline V gives CDR1 SGDLS, CDR2 YYNGEE. The CDR3 consists of 15 residues. The CDR3 DNA reads as TGTGCCAGCAGCACCCGGGACATAATCACCGGGGAGCTGTTTTTT. Its protein product is CASSTRDIITGELFF.

This clonotype occurred once. This sequence joins TRBV20-1 and TRBJ1-2; D is undetermined. CDR1 is DFQATT, CDR2 SNEGSKA, per germline (reference sequence). The CDR3 sequence is 15 residues long. V was trimmed by 3 bases and J by 2 bases, leaving 16 bases between them. CDR3 amino acids: CSARIEGRANYGYTF. The CDR3 DNA follows: TGCAGTGCTAGGATAGAAGGGAGGGCCAACTATGGCTACACCTTC.

The CDR3 region has the DNA TGCGCCAGCAGCGCGAGCGGGAATTCACCCCTCCACTTT. Protein: CASSASGNSPLHF. The V call is TRBV5-1, the J call TRBJ1-6; D gene ambiguous. CDR1 is SGHRS and CDR2 is YFSETQ in the germline V gene. This CDR3 region has 13 residues. V lost 4 bases to trimming and J lost 7 bases, with 9 bases between them. Variable domain in full (rest from reference TRBV5-1 and TRBJ1-6): KAGVTQTPRYLIKTRGQQVTLSCSPISGHRSVSWYQQTPGQGLQFLFEYFSETQRNKGNFPGRFSGRQFSNSRSEMNVSTLELGDSALYLCASSASGNSPLHFGNGTRLTVT.

This chain joins TRBV24-1 and TRBJ2-2, with TRBD1 matching 10 bases. CDR3 length: 19 residues. V shed 1 base, J shed 3 bases, and the junction held 10 bases outside the gene matches. Germline V lookup: CDR1 KGHDR, CDR2 SFDVKD. CDR3 nucleotides: TGTGCCACCAGTGATTTCCTAAACCCTGGACAGGGGGACACCGGGGAGCTGTTTTTT. The encoded protein is CATSDFLNPGQGDTGELFF.

The V call is TRBV20-1, the J call TRBJ2-2; TRBD2 agrees at 10 bases. CDR3 length: 15 amino acids. J lost 5 bases, V lost 6 bases, and 9 bases had no gene match. From germline, CDR1 is DFQATT and CDR2 SNEGSKA (reference sequence). In nucleotides, the CDR3 is TGCAGTGCGAATAGACTAGCGGGTTCTACCGGGGAGCTGTTTTTT. Translated, it gives CSANRLAGSTGELFF.

Remarks on this clonotype: This may be a read error, as it is one base from a much larger clone. V is TRBV12-3 or TRBV12-4 and J is TRBJ2-1, with 7 bases lining up with TRBD1. This CDR3 comprises 13 residues. The CDR3 sequence: CASYVSGSTGQSF. Written as DNA, the CDR3 is TGTGCCAGCTACGTGTCGGGTTCGACAGGGCAGTCCTTC.

In its sample, this clonotype was seen a few times. The chain combines TRBV27 with TRBJ2-7; 7 bases match TRBD1. Germline CDR1 MNHEY, CDR2 SMNVEV (reference sequence). Losses at the gene ends were 3 bases for V and 3 bases for J; bases not matched to a gene: 8. The CDR3 has 15 residues. CDR3 in DNA: TGTGCCAGCAGTTTCAGACAGGGAGTCATCTACGAGCAGTACTTC. It encodes CASSFRQGVIYEQYF.

This clonotype was counted a few times. This rearrangement joins TRBV24-1 to TRBJ2-1, with D perhaps matching TRBD1 (7 bases). The ends were cut back, 7 bases at V and 7 bases at J, with 16 bases in the middle. CDR1 is KGHDR and CDR2 is SFDVKD in the germline V gene. CDR3 length: 14 residues. The CDR3 DNA sequence: TGTGCCACCAGCCAGGGGGGTTTATCTAATGAGCAGTTCTTC. Its protein product is CATSQGGLSNEQFF.

The J gene is TRBJ2-5, the V gene TRBV5-1, with 11 bases that match TRBD2. Trimming at V came to 4 bases and at J to 5 bases, leaving 7 bases not matched to a gene. CDR1 SGHRS and CDR2 YFSETQ come from the germline V gene. This CDR3 comprises 15 residues. The CDR3 bases are TGCGCCAGCAGCCATTCTAGCGGGGGGCAGGAGACCCAGTACTTC. Encoded protein: CASSHSSGGQETQYF.

Many counts were recorded for this clonotype. The chain joins TRBV20-1 to TRBJ2-1, with 10 bases aligning to TRBD2. The V and J ends lost 6 bases and 6 bases, in that order; junction bases with no gene match: 11. Germline loops: CDR1 DFQATT, CDR2 SNEGSKA (reference sequence). This CDR3 has 15 residues. The CDR3 nucleotides read TGCAGTGCGCCGGTCCCCGAGCGGGAGGGCAATGAGCAGTTCTTC. It encodes CSAPVPEREGNEQFF.

This clonotype has just a few counts. V usage is TRBV5-1 and J usage is TRBJ2-7; TRBD2 aligns across 8 bases. There are 16 residues in the CDR3. Germline trimming cut 1 base from V and 1 base from J; bases unmatched to any gene: 7. Germline CDR1 SGHRS, CDR2 YFSETQ. The CDR3 is CASSLSASGLSYEQYF. The CDR3, as DNA: TGCGCCAGCAGCTTGAGTGCTAGCGGGCTGTCCTACGAGCAGTACTTC.

This clonotype was picked up a small number of times. The rearrangement links TRBV27 to TRBJ2-3; no definite D call. CDR3 length: 14 amino acids. CDR1 and CDR2 (germline): MNHEY, SMNVEV (reference sequence). V lost 2 bases to trimming and J lost 0 bases, with 6 bases between them. CDR3 amino acids: CASSLTRSTDTQYF. In DNA, the CDR3 is TGTGCCAGCAGTTTAACAAGAAGCACAGATACGCAGTATTTT.

The gene calls are TRBV9 and TRBJ2-2; D is uncertain. Trimming removed 0 bases at V and 1 base at J, with 7 bases between. The CDR3 length is 15 residues. Germline CDR1 reads SGDLS; CDR2 reads YYNGEE. The CDR3 protein is CASSVGTVNTGELFF. In DNA, the CDR3 is TGTGCCAGCAGCGTAGGAACAGTGAACACCGGGGAGCTGTTTTTT.

The chain combines TRBV5-1 with TRBJ2-2; 7 nucleotides agree with TRBD2. Germline values: CDR1 SGHRS, CDR2 YFSETQ. V gave up 1 base and J gave up 4 bases; unmatched junction bases: 7. The length of the CDR3 is 16 residues. CDR3 sequence: CASSLLSGVTTGELFF. CDR3 in DNA: TGCGCCAGCAGCTTGCTAAGCGGGGTTACCACCGGGGAGCTGTTTTTT.

In nucleotides, the CDR3 is TGTGCCACCAGCAGAGAAGGAGTACCCTATGGCTACACCTTC. Translated: CATSREGVPYGYTF. This rearrangement joins TRBV15 to TRBJ1-2, with D unresolved. Germline lookup yields CDR1 LNHNV and CDR2 YYDKDF (reference sequence). Between the trimmed V and J ends, which lost 0 bases and 4 bases, there was a span of 9 bases. CDR3 length: 14 amino acids.

The sample holds many counts of this clonotype. The CDR3 here is CASSKGLAGSGYEQYF. The CDR3 DNA follows: TGTGCCAGCAGCAAGGGACTAGCGGGCTCCGGGTACGAGCAGTACTTC. The chain employs TRBV12-3 or TRBV12-4 and TRBJ2-7, with TRBD2 matching over 12 bases. V lost 6 bases to trimming and J lost 4 bases; unmatched junction nucleotides: 10. The length of the CDR3 is 16 residues.

This clonotype was observed a few times. This sequence joins TRBV7-2 and TRBJ2-2; D ambiguous. Trimming shortened V by 3 bases and J by 6 bases, and 5 bases separated the two germline ends. Germline assignment: CDR1 SGHTA and CDR2 FQGNSA. This CDR3 has 12 amino acids. CDR3 residues: CASSFVAGELFF. The CDR3 DNA follows: TGTGCCAGCAGCTTCGTTGCCGGGGAGCTGTTTTTT.

This clonotype was detected only a few times. The chain combines TRBV5-1 with TRBJ2-7; 8 bases fit TRBD2. From germline, CDR1 is SGHRS and CDR2 YFSETQ. CDR3 size: 15 residues. The junction had 7 bases not matched to a gene; V was cut back by 2 bases and J by 3 bases. CDR3 amino acids: CASSFERGKVYEQYF. The CDR3, as DNA: TGCGCCAGCAGCTTCGAGCGGGGGAAGGTCTACGAGCAGTACTTC.

This clonotype came up a few times. CDR3 region: CASTWPGSGELFF. The DNA of the CDR3 is TGTGCCAGCACCTGGCCGGGGTCCGGGGAGCTGTTTTTT. The genes are TRBV7-2 and TRBJ2-2, with a tentative D call TRBD2 (5 bases). The CDR3 length is 13 residues. V lost 7 bases and J lost 6, with 12 bases in between. CDR1 SGHTA and CDR2 FQGNSA come from the germline V gene.

This clonotype was observed a few times. V is TRBV4-3 and J is TRBJ2-3; D uncertain. The V end was cut by 0 bases, the J end by 2 bases, with 18 bases between. Germline values: CDR1 LGHNA, CDR2 YSLEER. The CDR3 covers 18 residues. Written as DNA, the CDR3 is TGCGCCAGCAGCCAAGAGTGGGCTCCCCAAGAAAACACAGATACGCAGTATTTT. This translates into CASSQEWAPQENTDTQYF.

This sequence joins TRBV7-8 and TRBJ2-7; 7 nucleotides agree with TRBD1. There are 14 residues in the CDR3. Germline values: CDR1 SGHVS, CDR2 FQNEAQ. J gave up 4 bases and V 5 bases, and 8 bases lay outside the gene matches. The CDR3 loop is CASSLGQVSYEQYF. CDR3 nucleotide sequence: TGTGCCAGCAGCCTAGGACAGGTCTCGTACGAGCAGTACTTC.

This clonotype was recorded a few times. The rearrangement joins TRBV7-9 to TRBJ1-4; perhaps TRBD1 as D (5 bases). CDR3 length equals 15 residues. Germline V gene data show CDR1 as SEHNR and CDR2 as FQNEAQ (reference sequence). Trimming took off 0 bases at V and 8 bases at J, with 13 bases between the two ends. CDR3 sequence reads: CASSLADILGEKLFF. In nucleotides, the CDR3 is TGTGCCAGCAGCTTAGCGGACATTCTCGGAGAAAAACTGTTTTTT.

This clonotype was seen only a few times. The rearrangement joins TRBV5-4 to TRBJ2-3, with 11 bases aligning to TRBD2. The length of the CDR3 is 17 residues. Losses at the gene ends were 3 bases for V and 0 bases for J; bases not matched to a gene: 6. Germline V gene lookup returns CDR1 SGHNT and CDR2 YYREEE (reference sequence). CDR3 nucleotides: TGTGCCAGCAGCTCAAGGGGGACTAGCGGAAGCACAGATACGCAGTATTTT. Its protein product is CASSSRGTSGSTDTQYF.

This clonotype showed up many times. This chain connects TRBV20-1 to TRBJ2-1, with D unresolved. The CDR3 covers 11 residues. V was trimmed by 6 bases and J by 6 bases, leaving 9 bases between them. In germline, CDR1 is DFQATT, CDR2 SNEGSKA (reference sequence). The CDR3 DNA sequence: TGCAGTGCCTCATGGCCCAATGAGCAGTTCTTC. Protein sequence: CSASWPNEQFF.

This clonotype has only a few counts. The chain recombines TRBV5-1 with TRBJ2-3; 7 nucleotides agree with TRBD1. V trimming: 0 bases; J trimming: 8 bases; junction bases outside the gene matches: 9. Germline V CDR1 and CDR2: SGHRS, YFSETQ. The CDR3 length is 15 residues. CDR3 amino acids: CASSLGQGTIGTQYF. CDR3 DNA sequence: TGCGCCAGCAGCTTGGGACAGGGTACGATCGGTACGCAGTATTTT.

This clonotype was observed a handful of times. The J gene is TRBJ1-3, the V gene TRBV7-9; TRBD1 might be the D (5 bases). Germline CDR1 and CDR2: SEHNR and FQNEAQ (reference sequence). V dropped 7 bases and J dropped 3 bases, with 16 bases sitting between them. This CDR3 contains 15 residues. The chain's CDR3 is CASKGQGESGNTIYF. The DNA of the CDR3 is TGTGCCAGCAAAGGGCAAGGGGAAAGTGGAAACACCATATATTTT.

The table lists this clonotype with a few counts. J is TRBJ2-1 and V is TRBV6-5; the match to TRBD2 covers 8 bases. Per germline, CDR1 MNHEY and CDR2 SVGAGI. This CDR3 has 13 residues. Trimming cost V 6 bases and J 5 bases; bases outside gene matches: 3. CDR3 sequence: CASRRTSNNEQFF. The CDR3 DNA sequence: TGTGCCAGCAGACGGACTAGCAACAATGAGCAGTTCTTC.